These 19 T cell receptor beta chains share one sample of origin, sequenced in a study of T cell responses to AZD1222 COVID-19 vaccine. Profiling relied on immunoSEQ multiplex PCR, and the TCRdb table lists in-frame clones only, not all of them. This repertoire shows approximately 110,000 clones, about 90% found once; its top ten account for roughly 7.9%. The source was peripheral blood, collected 28 days after the second AZD1222 dose. The receptors here all came from an adult who received the AZD1222 COVID-19 vaccine.

V usage is TRBV25-1 and J usage is TRBJ1-3; a possible D gene is TRBD1 (5 bases). Germline V gene lookup returns CDR1 MGHDK and CDR2 SYGVNS. The CDR3 totals 13 residues. V was shortened by 10 bases and J by 6 bases, with 16 bases between the two germline ends. The CDR3 reads CAKQGRSQNTIYF. As DNA, the CDR3 is TGTGCCAAGCAGGGTCGATCCCAAAACACCATATATTTT.

V gene TRBV28 combines with J gene TRBJ1-2; 8 bases align to TRBD1. J lost 4 bases, V lost 3 bases, and 4 bases had no gene match. CDR1 is MDHEN, CDR2 SYDVKM, per germline. The CDR3 totals 14 residues. The CDR3 nucleotides read TGTGCCAGCAGTTTTGGGACAGGACCCTATGGCTACACCTTC. It codes for CASSFGTGPYGYTF.

Only a few counts were recorded for this clone. J is TRBJ1-1 and V is TRBV5-4, with a possible D match to TRBD1 (5 bases). This CDR3 has 15 amino acids. Germline CDR1 and CDR2: SGHNT and YYREEE (reference sequence). Trimming removed 4 bases at V and 4 bases at J, with 17 bases between. CDR3 in amino acids: CASSVVKGYGTEAFF. CDR3 coding DNA: TGTGCCAGCAGCGTCGTGAAGGGGTACGGCACTGAAGCTTTCTTT.

CDR3 coding DNA: TGTGCCAGCAGCCTCTGGAGCAGGGGGCAGGCTAATGAAAAACTGTTTTTT. This gives the protein CASSLWSRGQANEKLFF. The chain carries TRBV4-2 and TRBJ1-4; 8 bases fit TRBD1. Germline-derived CDR1 and CDR2 are LGHNA and YNFKEQ. The CDR3 totals 17 residues. The junction had 10 bases not matched to a gene; V was cut back by 4 bases and J by 3 bases.

This rearrangement joins TRBV7-6 to TRBJ2-7; 7 nucleotides match TRBD1. Looked up from germline, CDR1 is SGHVS and CDR2 is FNYEAQ. Trimming cost V 4 bases and J 0 bases; bases outside gene matches: 9. CDR3 size: 16 residues. The CDR3 loop is CASSSLTGVSSYEQYF. In nucleotides, the CDR3 is TGTGCCAGCAGCTCTCTAACAGGGGTTAGCTCCTACGAGCAGTACTTC.

The gene calls are TRBV6-5 and TRBJ2-1; TRBD2 is a possible D gene (5 bases). This CDR3 has 15 amino acids. Per germline, CDR1 MNHEY and CDR2 SVGAGI. Trimming shortened V by 0 bases and J by 5 bases, and 11 bases separated the two germline ends. The CDR3 reads CASSYSRTSHNEQFF. The CDR3 DNA sequence: TGTGCCAGCAGTTACTCCCGGACTTCCCACAATGAGCAGTTCTTC.

This clone has only a few counts. The rearrangement uses TRBV24-1 and TRBJ1-5; D is ambiguous. V shed 11 bases and J shed 6 bases, with 19 bases lying between them. Germline loops: CDR1 KGHDR, CDR2 SFDVKD. The CDR3 is made up of 14 amino acids. The CDR3: CANLPRAGPQPQHF. CDR3 nucleotide sequence: TGTGCCAACCTCCCCCGGGCCGGGCCTCAGCCCCAGCATTTT.

The CDR3 DNA reads as TGCGCCAGCAGCTTGGCCGCTAGCGGGAAGGTAAATGAGCAGTTCTTC. As protein: CASSLAASGKVNEQFF. The rearrangement links TRBV5-1 to TRBJ2-1, with TRBD2 matching over 9 bases. V shed 0 bases, J shed 7 bases, and the junction held 8 bases outside the gene matches. Germline CDR1 and CDR2: SGHRS and YFSETQ. The CDR3 is 16 residues long.

The CDR3 DNA reads as TGCAGCGTTTGGGCGGGGCTTCCTAATGAAAAACTGTTTTTT. Amino acids: CSVWAGLPNEKLFF. The rearrangement links TRBV29-1 to TRBJ1-4; tentative D call: TRBD1 (5 bases). The CDR3 extends over 14 amino acids. V was shortened by 5 bases and J by 3 bases, with 13 bases between the two germline ends. The germline CDR1 and CDR2 sequences are SQVTM and ANQGSEA.

The chain carries TRBV7-9 and TRBJ1-2, with D unresolved. Per germline, CDR1 SEHNR and CDR2 FQNEAQ (reference sequence). The CDR3 runs to 12 residues. The ends were cut back, 3 bases at V and 8 bases at J, with 10 bases in the middle. The CDR3 region is CASSFSPQGYTF. The CDR3 DNA sequence: TGTGCCAGCAGCTTTAGCCCGCAGGGCTACACCTTC.

V is TRBV11-2 and J is TRBJ2-1, with TRBD1 identical over 7 bases. J gave up 2 bases and V 5 bases, and 9 bases lay outside the gene matches. This CDR3 is built from 16 residues. Germline CDR1 is SGHAT and CDR2 is FQNNGV. This CDR3 is CASSPGQRNAYNEQFF. The CDR3 DNA reads as TGTGCCAGCAGCCCGGGACAGCGTAATGCCTACAATGAGCAGTTCTTC.

Only one count was recorded for this clone. The J gene is TRBJ2-3, the V gene TRBV7-6; TRBD2 aligns across 11 bases. The CDR3 is made up of 16 amino acids. The V gene's germline CDR1 is SGHVS and CDR2 FNYEAQ. Trimming removed 3 bases from V and 5 bases from J; junction bases left unmatched: 7. CDR3 sequence reads: CASSFISGGGRDTQYF. As DNA, the CDR3 is TGTGCCAGCAGCTTTATTAGCGGGGGGGGAAGAGATACGCAGTATTTT.

The V and J genes are TRBV18 and TRBJ2-2; D remains unclear. Germline V CDR1 and CDR2: KGHSH, LQKENI. The V end was cut by 3 bases, the J end by 0 bases, with 8 bases between. CDR3 size: 15 residues. The chain's CDR3 is CASSPRGPNTGELFF. CDR3 nucleotides: TGTGCCAGCTCACCCCGCGGACCGAACACCGGGGAGCTGTTTTTT.

The chain employs TRBV27 and TRBJ2-5; the D call may be TRBD1 or TRBD2 (6 bases each). Trimming left V 5 bases short and J 4 bases short, with 14 bases between. The CDR3 covers 14 residues. Germline CDR1 MNHEY, CDR2 SMNVEV (reference sequence). DNA of the CDR3: TGTGCCAGCAGTCCCCCGGGGGCTCTAGAGACCCAGTACTTC. It encodes CASSPPGALETQYF.

The chain carries TRBV5-1 and TRBJ2-1; D ambiguous. The CDR3 extends over 14 amino acids. V lost 6 bases, J lost 3 bases, and 13 bases lay in between. Germline V gene lookup returns CDR1 SGHRS and CDR2 YFSETQ. The DNA of the CDR3 is TGCGCCAGCACCTCGGGCTCGAACTACAATGAGCAGTTCTTC. This codes for CASTSGSNYNEQFF.

J is TRBJ2-2 and V is TRBV6-4; 7 bases map to TRBD2. The CDR3 contains 17 residues. V lost 0 bases, J lost 2 bases, and 6 bases stayed unmatched. CDR1 MRHNA and CDR2 SNTAGT come from the germline V gene. The CDR3 sequence: CASSDSLAGENTGELFF. CDR3 coding DNA: TGTGCCAGCAGTGACTCCCTTGCGGGGGAAAACACCGGGGAGCTGTTTTTT.

The chain is built from TRBV10-3 and TRBJ1-4; 11 bases fit TRBD1. CDR3 length: 16 amino acids. Germline CDR1 ENHRY, CDR2 SYGVKD. J lost 11 bases, V lost 6 bases, and 14 bases had no gene match. Here the CDR3 reads CAIRSGSDRGRDKLFF. The CDR3, as DNA: TGTGCCATCAGATCGGGTTCGGACAGGGGGCGCGACAAACTGTTTTTT.

V gene TRBV20-1 combines with J gene TRBJ1-1; tentatively, D is TRBD1 (6 bases). Trimming shortened V by 3 bases and J by 3 bases, and 11 bases separated the two germline ends. The germline V gene has CDR1 DFQATT and CDR2 SNEGSKA (reference sequence). The length of the CDR3 is 13 residues. The CDR3 protein is CSASRGADTEAFF. Here the CDR3 DNA reads TGCAGTGCTAGTCGGGGGGCGGACACTGAAGCTTTCTTT.

The chain is built from TRBV19 and TRBJ1-2; D not resolved. Germline CDR1 LNHDA, CDR2 SQIVND (reference sequence). The V end lost 7 bases, the J end lost 3 bases, and 6 bases lay between the germline ends. The CDR3 has 11 amino acids. The CDR3, as DNA: TGTGCCAGTACCCACTACTATGGCTACACCTTC. Its protein is CASTHYYGYTF.